The subject of this entry is one T cell receptor (beta chain). The antigen is not known. The source of the sample is a study of T-cell memory formation after mild COVID-19. Turning to the study itself: Largely, TCR clusters stayed within a single donor. Whole-study findings and limits: Mainly in CM and EM were contracting CD4+ clones; CD8+ were in EMRA.

Constant-segment primers served in 5'RACE that generated TCR alpha and TCR beta cDNA libraries bearing sample barcodes and UMIs. TCRdb called the 5' RACE reads again in MiXCR, with one record for every CDR3 protein. The sample has approximately 240,000 distinct CDR3 sequences, over 15% seen once. Trimming cost V 2 bases and J 2 bases; bases outside gene matches: 3. Germline V CDR1 and CDR2: SGDLS, YYNGEE. The CDR3 runs to 16 residues. Sequences were obtained from PBMCs or a T cell subset sorted from them (not recorded which). The chain carries TRBV9 and TRBJ2-1; 11 nucleotides agree with TRBD2. This receptor was identified in a man aged 18 to 35 who had mild COVID-19 (a few samples of this study predate the infection). Cell type and time point are not known. The CDR3 region is CASSVLAGGAYNEQFF. The CDR3 DNA is TGTGCCAGCAGCGTTCTAGCGGGGGGCGCCTACAATGAGCAGTTCTTC.